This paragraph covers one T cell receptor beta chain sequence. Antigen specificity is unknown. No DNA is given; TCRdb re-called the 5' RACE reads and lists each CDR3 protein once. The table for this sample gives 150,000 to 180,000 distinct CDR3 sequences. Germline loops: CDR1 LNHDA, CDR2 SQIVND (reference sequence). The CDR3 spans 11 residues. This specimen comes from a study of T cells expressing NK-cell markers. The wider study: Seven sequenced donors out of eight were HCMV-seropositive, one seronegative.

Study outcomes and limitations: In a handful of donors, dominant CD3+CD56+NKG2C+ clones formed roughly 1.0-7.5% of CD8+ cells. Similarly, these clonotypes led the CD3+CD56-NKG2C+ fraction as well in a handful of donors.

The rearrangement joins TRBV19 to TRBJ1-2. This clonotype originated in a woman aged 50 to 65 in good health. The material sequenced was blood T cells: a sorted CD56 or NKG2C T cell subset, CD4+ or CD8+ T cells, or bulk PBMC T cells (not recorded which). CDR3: CASSINYGYTF. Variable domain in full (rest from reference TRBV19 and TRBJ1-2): DGGITQSPKYLFRKEGQNVTLSCEQNLNHDAMYWYRQDPGQGLRLIYYSQIVNDFQKGDIAEGYSVSREKKESFPLTVTSAQKNPTAFYLCASSINYGYTFGSGTRLTVV.